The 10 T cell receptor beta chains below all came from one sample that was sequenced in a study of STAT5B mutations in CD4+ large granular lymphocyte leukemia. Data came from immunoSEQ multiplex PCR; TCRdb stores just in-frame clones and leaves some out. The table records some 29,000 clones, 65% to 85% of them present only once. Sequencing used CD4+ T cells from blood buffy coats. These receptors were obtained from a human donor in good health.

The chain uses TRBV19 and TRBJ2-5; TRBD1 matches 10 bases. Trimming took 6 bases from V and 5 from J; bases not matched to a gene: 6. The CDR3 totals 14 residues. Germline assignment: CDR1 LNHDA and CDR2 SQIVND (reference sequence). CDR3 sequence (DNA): TGTGCCAGTAGCGACAGGGGGCGAAGGGAGACCCAGTACTTC. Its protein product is CASSDRGRRETQYF.

In DNA, the CDR3 is TGTGCCAGCAGCCCGGGGGTCGGGAAGACCCAGTACTTC. Its translation is CASSPGVGKTQYF. The chain employs TRBV7-2 and TRBJ2-5; the D gene is possibly TRBD2 (6 bases). Looked up from germline, CDR1 is SGHTA and CDR2 is FQGNSA. Trimming removed 5 bases at V and 6 bases at J, with 13 bases between. This CDR3 comprises 13 residues.

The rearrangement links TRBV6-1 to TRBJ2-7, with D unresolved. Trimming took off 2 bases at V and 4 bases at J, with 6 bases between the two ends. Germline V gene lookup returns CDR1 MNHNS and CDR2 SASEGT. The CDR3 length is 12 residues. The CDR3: CASSEPQYEQYF. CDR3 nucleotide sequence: TGTGCCAGCAGTGAACCACAGTACGAGCAGTACTTC.

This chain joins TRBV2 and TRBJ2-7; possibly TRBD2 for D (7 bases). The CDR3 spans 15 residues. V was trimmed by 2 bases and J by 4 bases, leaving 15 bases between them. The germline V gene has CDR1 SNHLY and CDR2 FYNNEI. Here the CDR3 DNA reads TGTGCCAGCAGTGAATACCCCCGGGGGGCGTACGAGCAGTACGTC. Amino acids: CASSEYPRGAYEQYV.

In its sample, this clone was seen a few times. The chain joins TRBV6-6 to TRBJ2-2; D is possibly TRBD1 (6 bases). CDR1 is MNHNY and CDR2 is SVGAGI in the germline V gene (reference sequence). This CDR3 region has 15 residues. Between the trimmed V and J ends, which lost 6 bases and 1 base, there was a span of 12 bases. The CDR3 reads CASSLTTGNTGELFF. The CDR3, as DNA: TGTGCCAGCAGCCTAACGACAGGGAACACCGGGGAGCTGTTTTTT.

CDR3 DNA: TGTGCCAGCCGGAGGGTTCAAAGCTCCTATAATTCACCCCTCCACTTT. It specifies CASRRVQSSYNSPLHF. The chain combines TRBV28 with TRBJ1-6; D is undetermined. V shed 8 bases and J shed 0 bases, with 14 bases lying between them. Per the germline V gene, CDR1 is MDHEN and CDR2 is SYDVKM. The CDR3 sequence is 16 residues long.

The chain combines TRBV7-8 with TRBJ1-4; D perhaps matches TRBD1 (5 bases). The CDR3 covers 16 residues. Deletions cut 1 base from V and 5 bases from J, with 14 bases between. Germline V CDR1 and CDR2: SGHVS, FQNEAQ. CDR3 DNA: TGTGCCAGCAGCTTAGAATGGGGACTGATAAATGAAAAACTGTTTTTT. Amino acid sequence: CASSLEWGLINEKLFF.

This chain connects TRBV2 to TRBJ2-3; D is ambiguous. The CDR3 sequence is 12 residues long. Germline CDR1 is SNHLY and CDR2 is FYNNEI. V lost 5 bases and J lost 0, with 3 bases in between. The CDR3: CASSPSTDTQYF. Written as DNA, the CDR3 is TGTGCCAGCAGTCCCAGCACAGATACGCAGTATTTT.

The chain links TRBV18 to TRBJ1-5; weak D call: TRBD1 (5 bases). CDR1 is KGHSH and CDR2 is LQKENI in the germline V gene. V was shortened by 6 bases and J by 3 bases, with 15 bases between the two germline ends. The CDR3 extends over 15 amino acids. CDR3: CASSPTSDTNQPQHF. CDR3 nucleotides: TGTGCCAGCTCCCCCACCTCGGACACCAATCAGCCCCAGCATTTT.

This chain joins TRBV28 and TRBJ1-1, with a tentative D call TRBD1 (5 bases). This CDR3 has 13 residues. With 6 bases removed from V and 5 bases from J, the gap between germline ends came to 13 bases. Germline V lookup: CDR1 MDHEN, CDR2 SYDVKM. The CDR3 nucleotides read TGTGCCAGCAGCCCGGGACGGAGGACTGAAGCTTTCTTT. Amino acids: CASSPGRRTEAFF.